The present TCR beta chain was sequenced within a study of T cell responses to AZD1222 COVID-19 vaccine. Broader study findings: Only six or seven AZD1222 recipients were seropositive at baseline. Donors were mostly white British, more females; clonal diversity possibly underestimated. Spike-specific TCR breadth and depth went up after people got two AZD1222 doses.

Worth noting for this clone: Its antigen is unidentified.

Clones were read by immunoSEQ multiplex PCR, and TCRdb kept only the in-frame ones, dropping some. Among under 150,000 clones listed, about 89% were seen once. V lost 5 bases and J lost 9, with 13 bases in between. Germline V CDR1 and CDR2: MNHEY, SVGEGT. The CDR3 sequence is 12 residues long. Material: peripheral blood, obtained on day 0 of AZD1222 vaccination. This chain joins TRBV6-2 or TRBV6-3 and TRBJ1-2, with D unclear. The clonotype comes from an adult in good health. CDR3 in DNA: TGTGCCAGCAGTCACGTTAAAGAGAGCTACACCTTC. Protein: CASSHVKESYTF.